Shown below are 13 T cell receptor beta chains from a single sample sequenced in a study of radiotherapy plus CTLA-4 blockade in lung cancer. Profiled with immunoSEQ multiplex PCR; TCRdb holds only in-frame clones, not every one. This sample yields about 78,000 clones, of which around nine tenths are seen a single time; about 0.95% belongs to the top ten. The sequenced sample was peripheral blood, obtained from a patient treated with radiotherapy plus ipilimumab. These receptors came from a human donor with non-small cell lung cancer who had stable disease on radiotherapy plus ipilimumab.

This clone has only one observation. V is TRBV19 and J is TRBJ2-3; 8 nucleotides agree with TRBD1. Germline V CDR1 and CDR2: LNHDA, SQIVND (reference sequence). The length of the CDR3 is 13 residues. The ends lost 5 bases at V and 4 bases at J; junction bases unmatched: 2. The CDR3 protein is CASSDRGPDTQYF. CDR3 bases: TGTGCCAGTAGTGACAGGGGCCCAGATACGCAGTATTTT. Complete variable domain (other parts from reference TRBV19 and TRBJ2-3): DGGITQSPKYLFRKEGQNVTLSCEQNLNHDAMYWYRQDPGQGLRLIYYSQIVNDFQKGDIAEGYSVSREKKESFPLTVTSAQKNPTAFYLCASSDRGPDTQYFGPGTRLTVL.

This clone came up a few times. The chain joins TRBV4-2 to TRBJ2-3, with 9 positions matching TRBD2. CDR3 length: 17 residues. V shed 0 bases and J 2 bases; nucleotides not matched to a gene: 6. Germline CDR1 LGHNA, CDR2 YNFKEQ. The CDR3: CASSQDNGGRATDTQYF. The CDR3 DNA sequence: TGTGCCAGCAGCCAAGACAACGGCGGGAGGGCCACAGATACGCAGTATTTT.

The chain's CDR3 is CATSRLQGASWDTQYF. CDR3 coding DNA: TGTGCCACCAGCAGATTACAGGGGGCATCTTGGGATACGCAGTATTTT. The chain couples TRBV15 to TRBJ2-3; TRBD1 agrees at 9 bases. Germline V gene sequence: CDR1 LNHNV, CDR2 YYDKDF (reference sequence). This CDR3 comprises 16 residues. V gave up 2 bases and J gave up 6 bases; unmatched junction bases: 9.

V and J are TRBV6-5 and TRBJ2-7, with D tentatively TRBD2 (5 bases). The CDR3 is made up of 14 amino acids. The germline CDR1 and CDR2 sequences are MNHEY and SVGAGI. V lost 0 bases and J 2 bases, leaving 8 bases between the germline ends. The DNA of the CDR3 is TGTGCCAGCAGTTACTCGGGGAGCACCTACGAGCAGTACTTC. Amino acid sequence: CASSYSGSTYEQYF.

Comments on this clone: The sample has other DNA sequences that encode this CDR3 too. This chain connects TRBV7-6 to TRBJ2-5, with 8 bases that match TRBD1. The germline gives CDR1 SGHVS, CDR2 FNYEAQ. This CDR3 spans 13 amino acids. The V and J ends lost 5 bases and 5 bases, in that order; junction bases with no gene match: 4. CDR3 in amino acids: CASSLGQGETQYF. CDR3 in DNA: TGTGCCAGCAGCCTAGGACAGGGTGAGACCCAGTACTTC.

This chain links TRBV27 with TRBJ2-1, with 11 bases fitting TRBD2. V lost 5 bases and J lost 3; bases outside the gene matches: 6. The CDR3 covers 16 residues. The germline gives CDR1 MNHEY, CDR2 SMNVEV (reference sequence). The CDR3 nucleotides are TGTGCCAGCAGTCTCCAGGGACTAGCGGTCTACAATGAGCAGTTCTTC. Translation gives CASSLQGLAVYNEQFF.

This clone was detected only a few times. The chain employs TRBV27 and TRBJ2-6; D is unresolved. This CDR3 contains 14 residues. The germline V gene has CDR1 MNHEY and CDR2 SMNVEV (reference sequence). V lost 3 bases and J lost 1, with 4 bases in between. CDR3 residues: CASSLYSGANVLTF. CDR3 nucleotides: TGTGCCAGCAGTTTGTATTCTGGGGCCAACGTCCTGACTTTC.

This sequence joins TRBV20-1 and TRBJ1-1; D remains ambiguous. The CDR3 runs 11 residues. The V gene lost 0 bases and the J gene lost 6 bases, with 5 bases spanning the gap. Per the germline V gene, CDR1 is DFQATT and CDR2 is SNEGSKA (reference sequence). The CDR3 DNA reads as TGCAGTGCTAGAGATCACCCTGAAGCTTTCTTT. Translated, it gives CSARDHPEAFF.

The CDR3 region is CASSLVGRGANYGYTF. The CDR3, as DNA: TGTGCCAGCAGCTTAGTAGGCAGGGGGGCTAACTATGGCTACACCTTC. The chain carries TRBV11-2 and TRBJ1-2, with 7 bases matching TRBD1. J lost 0 bases, V lost 1 base, and 5 bases had no gene match. The CDR3 has 16 residues. Per germline, CDR1 SGHAT and CDR2 FQNNGV.

The chain recombines TRBV11-2 with TRBJ2-5; D is unresolved. V lost 6 bases and J 4 bases, leaving 18 bases between the germline ends. CDR3 length: 15 residues. The V gene's germline CDR1 is SGHAT and CDR2 FQNNGV. CDR3 DNA sequence: TGTGCCAGCAGATTAACCACTCTCCCCCGAGAGACCCAGTACTTC. Translating it yields CASRLTTLPRETQYF.

This chain uses TRBV18 with TRBJ2-2; D tentatively fits TRBD1 or TRBD2 (5 bases each). CDR3 size: 14 residues. The V gene's germline CDR1 is KGHSH and CDR2 LQKENI. V was clipped by 3 bases and J by 2 bases, with 7 bases between them. As DNA, the CDR3 is TGTGCCAGCTCACCGGGACCTAACACCGGGGAGCTGTTTTTT. Its protein is CASSPGPNTGELFF.

The V and J genes are TRBV7-8 and TRBJ2-7; maybe TRBD1 (6 bases). Germline V gives CDR1 SGHVS, CDR2 FQNEAQ. Trimming pared 2 bases from V and 5 bases from J, leaving 19 bases between. The CDR3 has 16 residues. The CDR3 DNA reads TGTGCCAGCAGCTTAACTTGGGACATTACATTAAACGAGCAGTACTTC. Amino acid sequence: CASSLTWDITLNEQYF.

This clone was counted between two and nine times. The V call is TRBV7-3, the J call TRBJ2-7, with a weak D call TRBD1 (6 bases). With 5 bases removed from V and 3 bases from J, the gap between germline ends came to 17 bases. The CDR3 has 15 amino acids. Germline V gene sequence: CDR1 SGHTA, CDR2 FQGTGA. CDR3 region: CASSKQGSPGYEQYF. The CDR3 DNA sequence: TGTGCCAGCAGCAAACAGGGCTCCCCGGGCTACGAGCAGTACTTC.